These 14 T cell receptor beta chains were sequenced from one sample in a study of blood T cell repertoires in COVID-19. This table comes from immunoSEQ multiplex PCR, and its TCRdb copy is limited to in-frame clones, with some not included. The sample yields about 68,000 clones, roughly 91% seen once. Sequenced input: peripheral blood. The receptor source for this set is a man in his fifties or sixties with COVID-19, enrolled during active disease.

This chain connects TRBV9 to TRBJ2-7; no reliable D call. V gave up 0 bases and J gave up 1 base, with 8 bases separating them. The CDR3 sequence is 14 residues long. CDR1 SGDLS and CDR2 YYNGEE come from the germline V gene. CDR3 residues: CASSVGGQSYEQYF. For the CDR3, the DNA is TGTGCCAGCAGCGTAGGAGGTCAGTCCTACGAGCAGTACTTC.

The chain employs TRBV5-4 and TRBJ2-7; D is possibly TRBD2 (5 bases). Per the germline V gene, CDR1 is SGHNT and CDR2 is YYREEE (reference sequence). V was pared by 1 base and J by 0 bases, with 14 bases between. CDR3 size: 16 residues. The CDR3 is CASSLFPGIDSYEQYF. CDR3 sequence (DNA): TGTGCCAGCAGCTTGTTTCCCGGGATAGACTCCTACGAGCAGTACTTC.

This clone was detected only a few times. The chain carries TRBV6-1 and TRBJ1-1; 9 bases align to TRBD1. J gave up 10 bases and V 3 bases, and 12 bases lay outside the gene matches. CDR1 and CDR2 from the germline V gene are MNHNS and SASEGT. This CDR3 has 15 residues. CDR3 in amino acids: CASSDRRGQGSRAFF. The CDR3, as DNA: TGTGCCAGCAGTGACCGGAGGGGACAGGGTTCAAGAGCTTTCTTT.

The chain carries TRBV24-1 and TRBJ1-5, with a possible D match to TRBD1 (6 bases). The V and J ends lost 2 bases and 7 bases respectively, with 11 bases between them. Germline CDR1 and CDR2: KGHDR and SFDVKD. This CDR3 has 14 amino acids. The CDR3 nucleotides read TGTGCCACCAGTGATTCAGGGGAGCGGCAGCCCCAGCATTTT. Translating gives CATSDSGERQPQHF.

This clone was observed a few times. The chain has TRBV11-2 and TRBJ2-7; 9 bases are a match to TRBD1. The CDR3 totals 15 residues. Germline V gene lookup returns CDR1 SGHAT and CDR2 FQNNGV. Trimming took 6 bases from V and 4 from J; bases not matched to a gene: 10. For the CDR3, the DNA is TGTGCCAGCAGGTCCAACACAGGGGGCTGGTACGAGCAGTACTTC. Protein product: CASRSNTGGWYEQYF.

CDR3 DNA sequence: TGTGCCAGCAGCCTCGGGATTTTGGCTGAAGCTTTCTTT. Encoded protein: CASSLGILAEAFF. The J gene is TRBJ1-1, the V gene TRBV7-9; D gene uncertain. Trimming cost V 5 bases and J 6 bases, with 13 bases left between them. Looked up from germline, CDR1 is SEHNR and CDR2 is FQNEAQ (reference sequence). The length of the CDR3 is 13 residues.

The chain is built from TRBV27 and TRBJ1-2; TRBD1 matches at 10 bases. Germline V gene data show CDR1 as MNHEY and CDR2 as SMNVEV (reference sequence). CDR3 length: 12 amino acids. The ends lost 5 bases at V and 12 bases at J; junction bases unmatched: 6. The CDR3 spells CASSRGQGENTF. The CDR3 DNA reads as TGTGCCAGCAGTCGTGGACAGGGGGAAAACACCTTC.

The rearrangement uses TRBV2 and TRBJ1-2; 9 bases agree with TRBD1. Losses at the gene ends were 4 bases for V and 4 bases for J; bases not matched to a gene: 10. The length of the CDR3 is 16 residues. The germline CDR1 and CDR2 sequences are SNHLY and FYNNEI. The DNA of the CDR3 is TGTGCCAGCAGTGTACTGGGACAGGGAATCACCTATGGCTACACCTTC. It yields the protein CASSVLGQGITYGYTF.

This sequence joins TRBV5-1 and TRBJ2-5; maybe TRBD2 (7 bases). Trimming removed 0 bases from V and 1 base from J, with 10 bases in between. The CDR3 has 15 residues. Germline V CDR1 and CDR2: SGHRS, YFSETQ. In DNA form, the CDR3 reads TGCGCCAGCAGCTTGGCGGGGGGCCCCCAAGAGACCCAGTACTTC. Protein: CASSLAGGPQETQYF. The whole variable domain, remainder taken from reference TRBV5-1 and TRBJ2-5, is KAGVTQTPRYLIKTRGQQVTLSCSPISGHRSVSWYQQTPGQGLQFLFEYFSETQRNKGNFPGRFSGRQFSNSRSEMNVSTLELGDSALYLCASSLAGGPQETQYFGPGTRLLVL.

The chain uses TRBV2 and TRBJ2-1; 7 positions agree with TRBD2. The CDR3 consists of 13 residues. The trim removed 8 bases at V and 9 bases at J, leaving 10 bases unmatched. In germline, CDR1 is SNHLY, CDR2 FYNNEI. CDR3 region: CASLPAGLVEQFF. DNA of the CDR3: TGTGCCAGCTTACCAGCGGGATTGGTTGAGCAGTTCTTC.

The chain is built from TRBV28 and TRBJ1-1, with 7 bases fitting TRBD1. This CDR3 region has 12 residues. CDR1 and CDR2 (germline): MDHEN, SYDVKM. The V segment lost 9 bases and the J segment 13 bases; nucleotides outside the gene matches: 14. CDR3 loop: CASTEGAQVYFF. In DNA, the CDR3 is TGTGCCAGTACCGAGGGGGCTCAGGTTTATTTCTTT.

The rearrangement links TRBV19 to TRBJ1-1; perhaps TRBD1 as D (5 bases). The V and J ends lost 6 bases and 0 bases respectively, with 11 bases between them. This CDR3 comprises 14 residues. Germline lookup yields CDR1 LNHDA and CDR2 SQIVND (reference sequence). The chain's CDR3 is CASRRTNMNTEAFF. CDR3 coding DNA: TGTGCCAGTAGACGGACAAATATGAACACTGAAGCTTTCTTT. The full variable domain, completed using reference TRBV19 and TRBJ1-1, is DGGITQSPKYLFRKEGQNVTLSCEQNLNHDAMYWYRQDPGQGLRLIYYSQIVNDFQKGDIAEGYSVSREKKESFPLTVTSAQKNPTAFYLCASRRTNMNTEAFFGQGTRLTVV.

This rearrangement joins TRBV18 to TRBJ2-7, with unresolved D. V lost 5 bases and J 3 bases, leaving 5 bases between the germline ends. CDR1 KGHSH and CDR2 LQKENI come from the germline V gene. This CDR3 has 11 amino acids. CDR3 amino acids: CASSDNYEQYF. The CDR3 DNA sequence: TGTGCCAGCTCAGACAACTACGAGCAGTACTTC.

The chain is built from TRBV4-3 and TRBJ2-7; D remains unclear. The germline CDR1 and CDR2 sequences are LGHNA and YSLEER. Trimming pared 0 bases from V and 4 bases from J, leaving 13 bases between. The CDR3 spans 15 residues. Here the CDR3 reads CASSQESDLLYEQYF. DNA for the CDR3: TGCGCCAGCAGCCAAGAAAGCGACCTACTTTACGAGCAGTACTTC.